What follows are 10 T cell receptor beta chains derived from one specimen sequenced in a study of T cell responses to AZD1222 COVID-19 vaccine. The table came from immunoSEQ multiplex PCR; TCRdb's copy has only in-frame clones and leaves some out. The data show approximately 140,000 clones, roughly nine tenths seen once. The source material was peripheral blood, sampled 28 days after the second AZD1222 dose. These receptors all come from an adult who received the AZD1222 COVID-19 vaccine.

The rearrangement uses TRBV5-1 and TRBJ2-5; TRBD2 aligns across 7 bases. Germline V CDR1 and CDR2: SGHRS, YFSETQ. This CDR3 comprises 14 residues. After removal of 3 bases from V and 4 bases from J, the junction contained 6 bases not matched to a gene. This chain's CDR3 is CASSSRPGGETQYF. In DNA form, the CDR3 reads TGCGCCAGCAGCTCTAGGCCGGGGGGAGAGACCCAGTACTTC. Variable domain in full (rest from reference TRBV5-1 and TRBJ2-5): KAGVTQTPRYLIKTRGQQVTLSCSPISGHRSVSWYQQTPGQGLQFLFEYFSETQRNKGNFPGRFSGRQFSNSRSEMNVSTLELGDSALYLCASSSRPGGETQYFGPGTRLLVL.

The chain joins TRBV29-1 to TRBJ2-6; D is ambiguous. The germline V gene encodes CDR1 SQVTM and CDR2 ANQGSEA. V was clipped by 4 bases and J by 4 bases, with 11 bases between them. The CDR3 has 14 amino acids. CDR3 amino acids: CSVAPTPGANVLTF. For the CDR3, the DNA is TGCAGCGTTGCGCCTACCCCCGGGGCCAACGTCCTGACTTTC.

J is TRBJ1-1 and V is TRBV13, with D perhaps TRBD1 (5 bases). The germline V and J ends were trimmed by 0 bases and 6 bases, with 11 bases remaining between them. The CDR3 is 14 amino acids. From germline, CDR1 is PRHDT and CDR2 FYEKMQ (reference sequence). CDR3 in amino acids: CASSLGLGVAEAFF. CDR3 coding DNA: TGTGCCAGCAGCTTAGGCCTGGGGGTCGCTGAAGCTTTCTTT. Drawing the rest from reference TRBV13 and TRBJ1-1, the complete variable domain is AAGVIQSPRHLIKEKRETATLKCYPIPRHDTVYWYQQGPGQDPQFLISFYEKMQSDKGSIPDRFSAQQFSDYHSELNMSSLELGDSALYFCASSLGLGVAEAFFGQGTRLTVV.

The rearrangement links TRBV19 to TRBJ2-1, with 14 bases fitting TRBD2. The V and J ends lost 5 bases and 8 bases, in that order; junction bases with no gene match: 8. Germline CDR1 LNHDA, CDR2 SQIVND (reference sequence). CDR3 length equals 16 residues. The CDR3: CASSLTGTSGSDEQFF. The CDR3 nucleotides are TGTGCCAGTAGTCTGACCGGGACTAGCGGGAGTGATGAGCAGTTCTTC. Filled out from reference TRBV19 and TRBJ2-1, the complete variable domain reads DGGITQSPKYLFRKEGQNVTLSCEQNLNHDAMYWYRQDPGQGLRLIYYSQIVNDFQKGDIAEGYSVSREKKESFPLTVTSAQKNPTAFYLCASSLTGTSGSDEQFFGPGTRLTVL.

The genes are TRBV12-3 or TRBV12-4 and TRBJ2-3; unclear D gene. V shed 6 bases and J shed 3 bases, with 10 bases lying between them. This CDR3 spans 13 amino acids. The CDR3 reads CASRYGQTDTQYF. In DNA, the CDR3 is TGTGCCAGCAGATATGGGCAGACAGATACGCAGTATTTT.

The V gene is TRBV5-4, the J gene TRBJ1-1; D uncertain. Germline V gene data show CDR1 as SGHNT and CDR2 as YYREEE (reference sequence). The CDR3 covers 13 residues. V gave up 5 bases and J gave up 5 bases, with 13 bases separating them. In DNA, the CDR3 is TGTGCCAGCAGTGCGGACCGGCCGACTGAAGCTTTCTTT. Protein: CASSADRPTEAFF.

This chain connects TRBV25-1 to TRBJ2-7; a weak D match, TRBD1 (6 bases). This CDR3 is 14 amino acids long. The V end was cut by 1 base, the J end by 4 bases, with 11 bases between. Per the germline V gene, CDR1 is MGHDK and CDR2 is SYGVNS. CDR3 DNA sequence: TGTGCCAGCAGTGAATTGGACAGCCTTTACGAGCAGTACTTC. Encoded protein: CASSELDSLYEQYF.

The J gene is TRBJ1-2, the V gene TRBV14; weak D call: TRBD1 (6 bases). The V end lost 0 bases, the J end lost 9 bases, and 14 bases lay between the germline ends. The germline V gene has CDR1 SGHDN and CDR2 FVKESK. The CDR3 has 14 residues. In DNA, the CDR3 is TGTGCCAGCAGCCAAGATATGCAGGGGAAAAGCTACACCTTC. Protein: CASSQDMQGKSYTF. Together with reference TRBV14 and TRBJ1-2, the CDR3 gives the full variable domain: EAGVTQFPSHSVIEKGQTVTLRCDPISGHDNLYWYRRVMGKEIKFLLHFVKESKQDESGMPNNRFLAERTGGTYSTLKVQPAELEDSGVYFCASSQDMQGKSYTFGSGTRLTVV.

This chain joins TRBV7-9 and TRBJ1-4; 7 bases agree with TRBD1. CDR3 length: 13 amino acids. The trim removed 5 bases at V and 8 bases at J, leaving 5 bases unmatched. Germline V gene data show CDR1 as SEHNR and CDR2 as FQNEAQ (reference sequence). For the CDR3, the DNA is TGTGCCAGCAGCGGAGGGGGCATCGAAAAACTGTTTTTT. Its translation is CASSGGGIEKLFF. The whole variable domain, filled in from reference TRBV7-9 and TRBJ1-4, reads DTGVSQNPRHKITKRGQNVTFRCDPISEHNRLYWYRQTLGQGPEFLTYFQNEAQLEKSRLLSDRFSAERPKGSFSTLEIQRTEQGDSAMYLCASSGGGIEKLFFGSGTQLSVL.

The chain recombines TRBV4-2 with TRBJ1-4, with 8 nucleotides matching TRBD1. Germline lookup yields CDR1 LGHNA and CDR2 YNFKEQ. V lost 0 bases and J lost 5; bases outside the gene matches: 8. This CDR3 spans 17 amino acids. The CDR3 DNA sequence: TGTGCCAGCAGCCAAGAGGGCGGTACAGGGGGGAATGAAAAACTGTTTTTT. This translates into CASSQEGGTGGNEKLFF.